One sample yielded the 17 T cell receptor beta chains listed below, sequenced in a study of blood T cell repertoires in COVID-19. Generated by immunoSEQ multiplex PCR, the TCRdb table keeps only in-frame clones and is missing some. Here the sample spans around 91,000 clones, 85% being singletons. Sequenced material: peripheral blood. Every receptor here comes from an elderly man with acute or convalescent COVID-19.

The chain recombines TRBV20-1 with TRBJ2-1; the D is unclear. Deletions cut 1 base from V and 8 bases from J, with 3 bases between. The V gene's germline CDR1 is DFQATT and CDR2 SNEGSKA (reference sequence). There are 10 residues in the CDR3. The CDR3 protein is CSARADEQFF. The CDR3, as DNA: TGCAGTGCTAGAGCTGATGAGCAGTTCTTC.

This chain joins TRBV10-3 and TRBJ1-2, with D possibly being TRBD1 (6 bases). The CDR3 totals 12 residues. Germline V gene lookup returns CDR1 ENHRY and CDR2 SYGVKD. The V and J ends lost 4 bases and 8 bases respectively, with 11 bases between them. CDR3 region: CAISAGAHGYTF. Here the CDR3 DNA reads TGTGCCATCAGTGCAGGGGCACACGGCTACACCTTC.

The chain couples TRBV10-1 to TRBJ2-6; 12 nucleotides match TRBD1. V trimming: 5 bases; J trimming: 4 bases; junction bases outside the gene matches: 6. From germline, CDR1 is WNHNN and CDR2 SYGVQD (reference sequence). The CDR3 is 17 amino acids. This CDR3 is CASSPGTGGAGANVLTF. Written as DNA, the CDR3 is TGCGCCAGCAGTCCCGGGACAGGGGGCGCCGGGGCCAACGTCCTGACTTTC.

The V gene is TRBV7-3, the J gene TRBJ2-2; 13 bases map to TRBD2. Germline values: CDR1 SGHTA, CDR2 FQGTGA. The CDR3 runs 21 residues. V shed 6 bases, J shed 9 bases, and the junction held 25 bases outside the gene matches. CDR3 sequence: CASSPGTGAKTSGRARWELFF. CDR3 DNA sequence: TGTGCCAGCAGTCCCGGGACAGGGGCCAAAACTAGCGGGAGGGCCCGCTGGGAGCTGTTTTTT.

The V and J genes are TRBV29-1 and TRBJ2-7; 13 nucleotides match TRBD2. The ends lost 4 bases at V and 3 bases at J; junction bases unmatched: 3. This CDR3 comprises 14 residues. Germline V CDR1 and CDR2: SQVTM, ANQGSEA. The chain's CDR3 is CSVAGTSGNYEQYF. As DNA, the CDR3 is TGCAGCGTTGCCGGGACTAGCGGGAACTACGAGCAGTACTTC.

The J gene is TRBJ1-1, the V gene TRBV6-5; D is uncertain. From germline, CDR1 is MNHEY and CDR2 SVGAGI. The CDR3 is made up of 13 amino acids. V was cut by 3 bases and J by 1 base, with 6 bases left in between. DNA for the CDR3: TGTGCCAGCAGTTATCTAGGGAACACTGAAGCTTTCTTT. Protein sequence: CASSYLGNTEAFF.

This clone appeared a single time. CDR3 nucleotide sequence: TGTGCCAGCAGCCTTGGAGGAAGAGGCGGGACAGTTAATCAGCCCCAGCATTTT. Translated: CASSLGGRGGTVNQPQHF. The chain has TRBV7-9 and TRBJ1-5, with 7 bases identical to TRBD1. The germline V gene encodes CDR1 SEHNR and CDR2 FQNEAQ (reference sequence). CDR3 length equals 18 residues. After removal of 5 bases from V and 4 bases from J, the junction contained 17 bases not matched to a gene.

This chain uses TRBV9 with TRBJ2-5, with 7 bases matching TRBD1. The CDR3 has 15 residues. V was pared by 4 bases and J by 1 base, with 7 bases of the junction left unmatched. Looked up from germline, CDR1 is SGDLS and CDR2 is YYNGEE. This chain's CDR3 is CASSRTGDIQETQYF. CDR3 DNA sequence: TGTGCCAGCAGCAGGACAGGCGATATCCAAGAGACCCAGTACTTC.

The CDR3 loop reads CASSSGLAGGVNEQFF. CDR3 nucleotides: TGTGCCAGCAGCTCGGGACTAGCGGGAGGGGTGAATGAGCAGTTCTTC. The chain joins TRBV7-3 to TRBJ2-1; 16 bases match TRBD2. CDR3 length: 16 amino acids. Unmatched junction bases numbered 4, after V lost 4 bases and J lost 7 bases. Germline loops: CDR1 SGHTA, CDR2 FQGTGA.

V gene TRBV7-9 combines with J gene TRBJ2-7, with 7 positions matching TRBD1. From germline, CDR1 is SEHNR and CDR2 FQNEAQ (reference sequence). The J segment lost 0 bases and the V segment lost 0 bases, leaving 2 bases of the junction unmatched. This CDR3 region has 15 residues. CDR3 in amino acids: CASSLAGQASYEQYF. For the CDR3, the DNA is TGTGCCAGCAGCTTAGCAGGACAGGCCTCCTACGAGCAGTACTTC.

This clone turned up a few times. The genes are TRBV28 and TRBJ1-5, with D perhaps matching TRBD1 (5 bases). With 1 base removed from V and 9 bases from J, the gap between germline ends came to 16 bases. The germline V gene encodes CDR1 MDHEN and CDR2 SYDVKM. The CDR3 has 15 residues. CDR3 loop: CASSLYVQVDLPQHF. The CDR3 DNA reads TGTGCCAGCAGTTTATATGTACAGGTCGACTTGCCCCAGCATTTT.

This clone was recorded once. The chain has TRBV28 and TRBJ2-5; 12 bases line up with TRBD2. Germline CDR1 reads MDHEN; CDR2 reads SYDVKM. This CDR3 has 17 residues. Trimming cost V 5 bases and J 6 bases; bases outside gene matches: 13. CDR3 coding DNA: TGTGCCAGCAGTACCTTTGGACTAGCGGGGATTCCGAAGACCCAGTACTTC. Translation: CASSTFGLAGIPKTQYF.

In this sample, this clone turned up a few times. The chain recombines TRBV2 with TRBJ1-2, with 9 bases lining up with TRBD1. Looked up from germline, CDR1 is SNHLY and CDR2 is FYNNEI. With V trimmed by 6 bases and J by 9 bases, 14 bases remained unmatched. This CDR3 has 15 amino acids. The CDR3 is CASSPEQGALSSYTF. The CDR3 nucleotides are TGTGCCAGCAGCCCAGAACAGGGGGCTCTTTCCAGCTACACCTTC.

The rearrangement joins TRBV24-1 to TRBJ1-5; TRBD1 is a possible D gene (5 bases). Trimming took 4 bases from V and 6 from J, leaving 18 bases between them. Germline-derived CDR1 and CDR2 are KGHDR and SFDVKD. The CDR3 is made up of 16 amino acids. The CDR3 bases are TGTGCCACCAGTGACGGGGGTCTCTTCGATCTTCAGCCCCAGCATTTT. Its translation: CATSDGGLFDLQPQHF.

CDR3 in amino acids: CASSAGTGWGNTEAFF. As DNA, the CDR3 is TGTGCCAGCAGCGCCGGGACAGGATGGGGCAACACTGAAGCTTTCTTT. The rearrangement uses TRBV9 and TRBJ1-1; 8 bases agree with TRBD1. In germline, CDR1 is SGDLS, CDR2 YYNGEE. The J segment lost 2 bases and the V segment lost 3 bases, leaving 9 bases of the junction unmatched. CDR3 length equals 16 residues.

V gene TRBV29-1 combines with J gene TRBJ2-7, with D perhaps TRBD2 (6 bases). The CDR3 spans 13 residues. Germline CDR1 is SQVTM and CDR2 is ANQGSEA. V was shortened by 2 bases and J by 2 bases, with 10 bases between the two germline ends. The CDR3 nucleotides read TGCAGCGTTGAAACGGGGGTTACCTACGAGCAGTACTTC. It is translated as CSVETGVTYEQYF.

The chain's CDR3 is CASSSQGLKSYEQYF. The CDR3 DNA is TGTGCCAGCAGCTCTCAGGGACTCAAATCCTACGAGCAGTACTTC. The rearrangement joins TRBV28 to TRBJ2-7; D is perhaps TRBD2 (6 bases). V shed 6 bases and J shed 1 base, with 16 bases lying between them. In germline, CDR1 is MDHEN, CDR2 SYDVKM. The CDR3 has 15 residues.